This TCR beta chain was sequenced for a study of blood T cell repertoires in COVID-19. Some clones are missing from TCRdb's copy, which holds only in-frame ones; the method was immunoSEQ multiplex PCR. The data contain about 69,000 clones, roughly 80% of them singletons. This clone was found once. V was clipped by 0 bases and J by 0 bases, with 6 bases between them. The CDR3 has 15 residues. CDR1 is LGHNA and CDR2 is YNFKEQ in the germline V gene. The chain joins TRBV4-2 to TRBJ1-3; the D is unclear. This sequence was found in a middle-aged man with COVID-19, enrolled during active disease. Sequenced material: peripheral blood. The CDR3 DNA reads TGTGCCAGCAGCCAAGATCCCAGCTCTGGAAACACCATATATTTT. Its protein is CASSQDPSSGNTIYF.